Following are 25 T cell receptor beta chains from one sample sequenced in a study of beta chain features in type 1 diabetes. Expressed TCRB transcripts were sequenced after all isolated RNA was converted to cDNA. Repertoires were generated with immunoSEQ multiplex PCR, while TCRdb's copy carries only in-frame clones and drops some. The sample consists of more than 250,000 clones, roughly an eighth of them appearing once. Study-level points and caveats: For Type 1 diabetes patients, all four CD4+ subsets carried TCRB CDR3s that were moderately but significantly shorter.

These receptors have no identified antigens. Source material: naive CD4+ T cells from blood. These receptors were collected from a young man with type 1 diabetes.

The chain carries TRBV5-1 and TRBJ1-5; no clear D. The V gene lost 4 bases and the J gene lost 7 bases, with 12 bases spanning the gap. This CDR3 contains 13 residues. CDR1 is SGHRS and CDR2 is YFSETQ in the germline V gene. This CDR3 is CASSLRPGQPQHF. CDR3 in DNA: TGCGCCAGCAGCCTAAGACCGGGACAGCCCCAGCATTTT.

V and J are TRBV9 and TRBJ2-1; the match to TRBD2 covers 11 bases. This CDR3 comprises 16 residues. CDR1 and CDR2 from the germline V gene are SGDLS and YYNGEE. The junction had 8 bases not matched to a gene; V was cut back by 2 bases and J by 7 bases. The CDR3, as DNA: TGTGCCAGCAGCGTTCTCCCCGGGACTAGCGGTAATGAGCAGTTCTTC. Amino acids: CASSVLPGTSGNEQFF.

This chain joins TRBV5-6 and TRBJ2-5, with TRBD2 matching 8 bases. CDR1 and CDR2 (germline): SGHDT, YYEEEE. The J segment lost 0 bases and the V segment lost 4 bases, leaving 5 bases of the junction unmatched. The CDR3 spans 15 residues. The CDR3 sequence: CASSATSAYQETQYF. The CDR3, as DNA: TGTGCCAGCAGCGCGACTAGCGCGTACCAAGAGACCCAGTACTTC.

This clone has just a few counts. This sequence joins TRBV30 and TRBJ1-5; D is undetermined. The CDR3 length is 14 residues. Between the trimmed V and J ends, which lost 3 bases and 4 bases, there was a span of 13 bases. Germline lookup yields CDR1 GTSNPN and CDR2 SVGIG (reference sequence). The DNA of the CDR3 is TGTGCCTGGAGCATCCGGACGGGAAATCAGCCCCAGCATTTT. Its protein product is CAWSIRTGNQPQHF.

This clone was detected a few times. The rearrangement joins TRBV2 to TRBJ2-5; TRBD2 aligns across 11 bases. The CDR3 loop spans 16 amino acids. J was trimmed by 1 base and V by 4 bases; bases with no gene match: 5. Germline V CDR1 and CDR2: SNHLY, FYNNEI. CDR3 DNA: TGTGCCAGCAGTGCCGGGACTAGCGGTCTCCAAGAGACCCAGTACTTC. Its translation: CASSAGTSGLQETQYF.

This clone came up a few times. The V and J genes are TRBV29-1 and TRBJ2-1; no firm D call. The CDR3 is 13 amino acids. V lost 2 bases to trimming and J lost 6 bases, with 11 bases between them. The germline V gene has CDR1 SQVTM and CDR2 ANQGSEA. In nucleotides, the CDR3 is TGCAGCGTTGAACCTCTAGTGGGCAATGAGCAGTTCTTC. Encoded protein: CSVEPLVGNEQFF.

This chain connects TRBV5-1 to TRBJ1-1, with D possibly being TRBD1 (6 bases). Trimming removed 0 bases at V and 5 bases at J, with 14 bases between. Germline CDR1 and CDR2: SGHRS and YFSETQ. The CDR3 loop spans 15 amino acids. The CDR3 DNA sequence: TGCGCCAGCAGCTTGGAGGGGGTGCTGCGGACTGAAGCTTTCTTT. This gives the protein CASSLEGVLRTEAFF. The full variable domain, with the rest looked up from reference TRBV5-1 and TRBJ1-1, is KAGVTQTPRYLIKTRGQQVTLSCSPISGHRSVSWYQQTPGQGLQFLFEYFSETQRNKGNFPGRFSGRQFSNSRSEMNVSTLELGDSALYLCASSLEGVLRTEAFFGQGTRLTVV.

The genes are TRBV7-2 and TRBJ2-1; 14 bases line up with TRBD2. Unmatched junction bases numbered 6, after V lost 5 bases and J lost 9 bases. The germline V gene encodes CDR1 SGHTA and CDR2 FQGNSA. This CDR3 spans 15 amino acids. Written as DNA, the CDR3 is TGTGCCAGCAGCCCGGGACTAGCGGGAGCCCCTGAGCAGTTCTTC. As protein: CASSPGLAGAPEQFF.

The table lists this clone with a few counts. The chain combines TRBV7-9 with TRBJ2-5; TRBD1 might be the D (5 bases). Germline CDR1 and CDR2: SEHNR and FQNEAQ (reference sequence). The V and J ends lost 5 bases and 2 bases respectively, with 12 bases between them. The CDR3 is made up of 14 amino acids. The CDR3 is CASSLLGQQETQYF. CDR3 sequence (DNA): TGTGCCAGCAGCCTTCTCGGACAACAAGAGACCCAGTACTTC.

This clone was seen only a few times. In DNA form, the CDR3 reads TGTGCCAGCAGCTTAGCTTCGCATAGGAACACTGAAGCTTTCTTT. Protein sequence: CASSLASHRNTEAFF. V usage is TRBV7-9 and J usage is TRBJ1-1; D remains unclear. This CDR3 is 15 amino acids long. V was shortened by 0 bases and J by 1 base, with 9 bases between the two germline ends. Looked up from germline, CDR1 is SEHNR and CDR2 is FQNEAQ (reference sequence).

This clone was seen once. J is TRBJ2-4 and V is TRBV6-6; D ambiguous. The V gene's germline CDR1 is MNHNY and CDR2 SVGAGI (reference sequence). V was trimmed by 0 bases and J by 0 bases, leaving 6 bases between them. The CDR3 is 15 residues long. For the CDR3, the DNA is TGTGCCAGCAGTTACTCGAGCCTAGCCAAAAACATTCAGTACTTC. Its translation is CASSYSSLAKNIQYF.

This clone was detected only a few times. This rearrangement joins TRBV7-9 to TRBJ2-7; 10 bases match TRBD1. The CDR3 is 13 amino acids. Unmatched junction bases numbered 3, after V lost 7 bases and J lost 3 bases. The germline V gene encodes CDR1 SEHNR and CDR2 FQNEAQ (reference sequence). The CDR3 DNA is TGTGCCAGCACCGGGACAGGGGACTACGAGCAGTACTTC. It yields the protein CASTGTGDYEQYF. Drawing the rest from reference TRBV7-9 and TRBJ2-7, the complete variable domain is DTGVSQNPRHKITKRGQNVTFRCDPISEHNRLYWYRQTLGQGPEFLTYFQNEAQLEKSRLLSDRFSAERPKGSFSTLEIQRTEQGDSAMYLCASTGTGDYEQYFGPGTRLTVT.

This clone has more than one count but fewer than ten. The chain joins TRBV18 to TRBJ2-1; D ambiguous. With 1 base removed from V and 2 bases from J, the gap between germline ends came to 9 bases. The CDR3 is 15 residues long. CDR1 is KGHSH and CDR2 is LQKENI in the germline V gene. The CDR3 DNA follows: TGTGCCAGCTCACCACTCCCTCAGACCTACAATGAGCAGTTCTTC. Its translation: CASSPLPQTYNEQFF.

The chain couples TRBV6-5 to TRBJ1-2; TRBD1 agrees at 10 bases. Germline-derived CDR1 and CDR2 are MNHEY and SVGAGI. CDR3 size: 13 residues. V lost 6 bases and J lost 8; bases outside the gene matches: 6. The CDR3 nucleotides read TGTGCCAGCAGAACCGGGACAGGGGAGGGCTACACCTTC. Residues: CASRTGTGEGYTF.

This clone showed up just a few times. The rearrangement joins TRBV5-6 to TRBJ1-1; D unresolved. The V end lost 0 bases, the J end lost 10 bases, and 10 bases lay between the germline ends. Germline assignment: CDR1 SGHDT and CDR2 YYEEEE. The CDR3 covers 12 residues. This CDR3 is CASSLGAGGAFF. The CDR3 DNA sequence: TGTGCCAGCAGCTTGGGGGCGGGAGGAGCTTTCTTT. Full variable domain (remainder filled in from reference TRBV5-6 and TRBJ1-1): DAGVTQSPTHLIKTRGQQVTLRCSPKSGHDTVSWYQQALGQGPQFIFQYYEEEERQRGNFPDRFSGHQFPNYSSELNVNALLLGDSALYLCASSLGAGGAFFGQGTRLTVV.

Concerning this clone: This CDR3 is also generated by other DNA sequences in the sample. This chain uses TRBV9 with TRBJ2-1, with a tentative D call TRBD1 (6 bases). Between the trimmed V and J ends, which lost 4 bases and 0 bases, there was a span of 11 bases. This CDR3 spans 15 amino acids. Germline CDR1 and CDR2: SGDLS and YYNGEE. The CDR3 protein is CASSPRGSSYNEQFF. In nucleotides, the CDR3 is TGTGCCAGCAGCCCCAGGGGAAGCTCCTACAATGAGCAGTTCTTC.

This clone was detected a few times. V usage is TRBV5-1 and J usage is TRBJ2-1; a possible D gene is TRBD1 (6 bases). The CDR3 length is 14 residues. The germline V gene encodes CDR1 SGHRS and CDR2 YFSETQ. Between the trimmed V and J ends, which lost 2 bases and 9 bases, there was a span of 15 bases. CDR3 in DNA: TGCGCCAGCAGCTTTGCGGCAGGGGCTCTTGAGCAGTTCTTC. Protein sequence: CASSFAAGALEQFF.

The gene calls are TRBV28 and TRBJ2-1; 7 nucleotides agree with TRBD1. This CDR3 has 15 residues. The V gene's germline CDR1 is MDHEN and CDR2 SYDVKM. Trimming removed 6 bases from V and 4 bases from J; junction bases left unmatched: 9. DNA for the CDR3: TGTGCCAGCAGCCCCCACGCGACAGGGTACAATGAGCAGTTCTTC. Translated, it gives CASSPHATGYNEQFF.

In its sample, this clone was seen a few times. The chain has TRBV2 and TRBJ1-2, with 7 nucleotides matching TRBD1. Unmatched junction bases numbered 9, after V lost 6 bases and J lost 5 bases. Per germline, CDR1 SNHLY and CDR2 FYNNEI. The CDR3 totals 14 residues. CDR3 loop: CASRDDRAPYGYTF. CDR3 nucleotides: TGTGCCAGCAGAGATGACAGGGCACCTTATGGCTACACCTTC.

CDR3 nucleotide sequence: TGCGCCAGCAGCCCAGGTGAGCGGACGCAGTATTTT. Translated: CASSPGERTQYF. This chain joins TRBV5-1 and TRBJ2-3; the D gene is possibly TRBD2 (5 bases). Trimming removed 4 bases at V and 9 bases at J, with 12 bases between. The germline gives CDR1 SGHRS, CDR2 YFSETQ. CDR3 length: 12 residues.

This clone turned up a few times. V and J are TRBV30 and TRBJ2-3; D is unclear. The CDR3 totals 13 residues. Looked up from germline, CDR1 is GTSNPN and CDR2 is SVGIG (reference sequence). Trimming cost V 2 bases and J 0 bases, with 6 bases left between them. Here the CDR3 DNA reads TGTGCCTGGAGTCCCTATAGCACAGATACGCAGTATTTT. It translates to CAWSPYSTDTQYF.

This clone was found a few times. This chain links TRBV7-3 with TRBJ2-6; tentative D call: TRBD1 (6 bases). Looked up from germline, CDR1 is SGHTA and CDR2 is FQGTGA. The CDR3 is 15 residues long. V dropped 5 bases and J dropped 0 bases, with 8 bases sitting between them. The CDR3 nucleotides are TGTGCCAGCAGCCAGGGGAGCTCTGGGGCCAACGTCCTGACTTTC. Amino acids: CASSQGSSGANVLTF.

This chain connects TRBV23-1 to TRBJ2-5; D might be TRBD1 (6 bases). TRBV23-1 is filed as an ORF, its function uncertain. This CDR3 comprises 15 residues. Trimming removed 1 base at V and 2 bases at J, with 11 bases between. As DNA, the CDR3 is TGCGCCAGCAGTCAATGGACAGAGATTCAAGAGACCCAGTACTTC. This translates into CASSQWTEIQETQYF.

This chain joins TRBV13 and TRBJ2-4, with TRBD2 as a possible D gene (6 bases). Trimming removed 4 bases at V and 1 base at J, with 17 bases between. The germline V gene encodes CDR1 PRHDT and CDR2 FYEKMQ (reference sequence). The CDR3 runs 17 residues. The CDR3 is CASSWAARDPAKNIQYF. As DNA, the CDR3 is TGTGCCAGCAGCTGGGCCGCGCGGGATCCGGCCAAAAACATTCAGTACTTC. Combining the CDR3 with reference TRBV13 and TRBJ2-4 gives the whole variable domain AAGVIQSPRHLIKEKRETATLKCYPIPRHDTVYWYQQGPGQDPQFLISFYEKMQSDKGSIPDRFSAQQFSDYHSELNMSSLELGDSALYFCASSWAARDPAKNIQYFGAGTRLSVL.

This clone was observed a few times. The chain is built from TRBV7-3 and TRBJ2-1, with D perhaps TRBD2 (6 bases). Deletions cut 2 bases from V and 8 bases from J, with 10 bases between. Per germline, CDR1 SGHTA and CDR2 FQGTGA. The CDR3 is 13 residues long. The CDR3 coding sequence is TGTGCCAGCAGCTTAGGCAGGGACTATGAGCAGTTCTTC. Its translation: CASSLGRDYEQFF.